This T cell receptor (beta chain) was captured by sequencing in a study of T cells in Graves' hyperthyroidism and ophthalmopathy (dated by TCRdb to the late 2010s). A note on the overall study: Peripheral blood was sampled at the time of initial diagnosis, prior to any treatment. TCR V-J signatures able to tell the groups apart were searched for in a discovery cohort of more than 90 patients, of whom approximately 40 had Graves' ophthalmopathy and about 60 had stable Graves' hyperthyroidism. An independent validation cohort of 18 to 20 hyperthyroidism patients and approximately 17 patients who later progressed to ophthalmopathy tested prospective prediction of ophthalmopathy. The roughly 100 discovery patients were randomly divided into training and test sets at a 7:3 ratio. Thyroid tissue and blood T-cell repertoires from about 6 Graves' hyperthyroidism patients were also compared in the study. After blood sampling, hyperthyroidism patients were treated with methimazole at a starting dose of 30 mg daily, and ophthalmopathy patients were treated with high-dose intravenous methylprednisolone. According to the paper, TCR Vbeta CDR3 sequencing was carried out on around 140 peripheral blood samples, which came from under 50 ophthalmopathy, around 75 hyperthyroidism and approximately 17 progressor patients.

From the cysteine through the phenylalanine, the CDR3 covers 13 amino acids. The only DNA kept is the CDR3, 39 bases in frame from the first base. CDR1 and CDR2 (SGHNT, YENEEA) derive from the germline V gene. V gives up 0 bases and J gives up 13 bases, and the segment between their germline ends measures 13 bases. TCR beta CDR3 regions were amplified from RNA transcripts. The first round of RT-PCR for the TCR CDR3 was performed with the HTBI primer set and the Qiagen OneStep RT-PCR kit. Libraries were constructed in a second round of multiplex PCR, after which size selection and purification were carried out. Libraries were sequenced paired-end with 100 bp reads on an Illumina HiSeq2000. The source study handled its data this way. Raw data were processed with SOAPnuke, discarding reads with adapters, uncalled bases, mean Phred below 15, or no exact constant-primer or identifier match. High-quality paired reads were merged with COPE v1.2.5, and unique nucleotide sequences were defined as clonotypes. MiTCR v1.1 was used to align the clonotypes against IMGT TRBV, TRBD and TRBJ reference segments. Analysis was restricted to V-J combinations with a frequency above 0.0001, which covered 98% to 99.2% of repertoires. The TCS score was defined as F50 (clonal expansion) divided by E x V (chaos), with BLOSUM62-based TCRdist calculated between CDR3 peptides within each V-J. Welch's t-statistics and random forest reduced 500 to 650 V-J features to fewer than 15, which were used in a naive Bayes classifier (R e1071). TCRdb itself trimmed the public reads at Q25 with fastp, ran MiXCR and retained productive beta chains. Rows with a matching CDR3 protein are joined into one entry that keeps the most common DNA and genes. In this record, the V and J calls reflect TCRdb's handling and not the investigators' own analysis. The sample includes 300,000 to 450,000 distinct CDR3 sequences, with approximately 15% observed a single time. The ten most abundant clones make up 9.5% to 11% of the sample.

The study at large found these results: Sample size was not statistically predetermined, and investigators were not blinded to group allocation. A 13 V-J signature model separated ophthalmopathy from stable hyperthyroidism, with around 88% sensitivity and 81.08% specificity in cross-validation and 80%/75% in testing. In validation, the model predicted progression to ophthalmopathy with over 65% sensitivity and approximately 78% specificity, a median of 6.5 months before onset. Most expanded thyroid clonotypes (frequency above 0.001) were also found in blood, which suggests that blood repertoires may mirror thyroid immune responses.

A patient counted as having stable Graves' hyperthyroidism if no progression to ophthalmopathy occurred over 18 months of follow-up. Hyperthyroidism patients were newly diagnosed, had a disease duration of under 2 months, and were aged 18 to 65 years. Any patient with an uncontrolled infection, another autoimmune disease, pregnancy or lactation was excluded. Diagnoses relied on clinical symptoms, serum thyroxine and TRAb, thyroid ultrasound and orbital computed tomography. PBMCs were separated from under 11 ml of fresh peripheral blood using Ficoll-Paque density gradient centrifugation. Total RNA was extracted with Trizol reagent, and quality was checked on an Agilent 2100 Bioanalyzer. There are many counts of this clonotype. Its binding antigen is unknown. Base qualities are not recorded, but no much larger clone differs from it by a single base.

This chain is built from TRBV11-3 and TRBJ2-1; TRBD1 is perhaps the D gene, given 6 matching bases. The sample taken for sequencing was blood. This sequence originates from a woman aged 55-70 years with Graves' hyperthyroidism. The nucleotide sequence reads as follows: TGTGCCAGCAGCTTAGATAATTTGGGGGCCCAGTTCTTC. Its protein is CASSLDNLGAQFF.